The clone carrying this T cell receptor (beta chain) was detected ten times or more. Antigen unknown. TCRdb called the PCR reads again in MiXCR, with one record for every CDR3 protein. In the table there are 600,000 to 650,000 distinct CDR3 sequences, 15% to 20% of which are singletons. This record belongs to a study of molecular identifiers for immune sequencing clone quantification. Study findings and constraints: In naive cells, under 1% of molecules belonged to clones above 20 RNA copies, against over 97% in effector cells.

V shed 2 bases, J shed 3 bases, and the junction held 3 bases outside the gene matches. Germline values: CDR1 DFQATT, CDR2 SNEGSKA (reference sequence). This CDR3 comprises 13 residues. In the sort, naive CD8 T cells were defined as CD8+CD4-CCR7+CD45RA+. The chain links TRBV20-1 to TRBJ2-7; 8 bases are a match to TRBD2. The specimen was naive CD8+ T cells from blood, with Jurkat cell RNA spiked in. The subset was: FACS-sorted CD8+CD4-CCR7+CD45RA+ naive T cells. This TCR was sampled from a human donor in good health. Some libraries in this study had Jurkat cell RNA spiked in. The CDR3 DNA reads as TGCAGTGCTAGATTAGCGGGATTCTACGAGCAGTACTTC. Amino acids: CSARLAGFYEQYF.